Here is one T cell receptor (beta chain) with its context. This sample stems from a study of blood T cell repertoires in COVID-19. This CDR3 comprises 14 residues. The V gene's germline CDR1 is SGHTA and CDR2 FQGNSA. V gave up 5 bases and J gave up 3 bases; unmatched junction bases: 3. The assay was immunoSEQ multiplex PCR, and TCRdb's table has in-frame clones only and misses some. The data contain roughly 150,000 clones, around nine tenths of them seen just once; the ten biggest clones take up 2.5%. The source of this sequence is a woman older than 75 with COVID-19, enrolled during active disease. The rearrangement uses TRBV7-2 and TRBJ2-7, with TRBD2 identical over 11 bases. Material for sequencing was peripheral blood. The CDR3 reads CASSPLAGVYEQYF. The CDR3 coding sequence is TGTGCCAGCAGCCCACTAGCGGGAGTCTACGAGCAGTACTTC.